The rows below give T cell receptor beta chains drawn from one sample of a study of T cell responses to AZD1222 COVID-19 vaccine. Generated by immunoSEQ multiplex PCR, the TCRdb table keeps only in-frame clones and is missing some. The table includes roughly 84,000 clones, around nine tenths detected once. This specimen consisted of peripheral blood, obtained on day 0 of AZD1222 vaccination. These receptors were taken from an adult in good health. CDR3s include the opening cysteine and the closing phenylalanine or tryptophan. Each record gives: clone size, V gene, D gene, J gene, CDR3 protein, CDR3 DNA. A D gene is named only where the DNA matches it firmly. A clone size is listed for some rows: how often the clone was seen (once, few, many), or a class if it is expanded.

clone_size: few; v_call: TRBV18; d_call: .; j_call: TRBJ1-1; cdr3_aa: CASSPRDAFEAFF; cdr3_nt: TGTGCCAGCTCACCTCGGGACGCCTTTGAAGCTTTCTTT
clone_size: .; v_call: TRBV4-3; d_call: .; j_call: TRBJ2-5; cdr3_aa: CASSQETWGRETQYF; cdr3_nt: TGCGCCAGCAGCCAAGAAACTTGGGGGCGAGAGACCCAGTACTTC
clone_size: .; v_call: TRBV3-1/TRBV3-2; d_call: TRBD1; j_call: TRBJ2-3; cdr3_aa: CASSLGTVSTDTQYF; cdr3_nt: TGTGCCAGCAGCCTCGGGACAGTGAGCACAGATACGCAGTATTTT
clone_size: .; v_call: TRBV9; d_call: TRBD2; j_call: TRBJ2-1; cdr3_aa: CASSVGGLAGGPSYNEQFF; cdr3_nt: TGTGCCAGCAGCGTAGGGGGACTAGCGGGAGGGCCTAGCTACAATGAGCAGTTCTTC
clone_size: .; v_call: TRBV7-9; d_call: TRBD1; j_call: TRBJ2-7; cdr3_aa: CASSLVTGSSYEQYF; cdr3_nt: TGTGCCAGCAGCTTAGTGACAGGGTCCTCCTACGAGCAGTACTTC
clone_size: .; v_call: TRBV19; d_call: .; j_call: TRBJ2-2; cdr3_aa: CASSIPRRADQELFF; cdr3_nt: TGTGCCAGTAGTATCCCCCGGCGGGCTGATCAGGAGCTGTTTTTT
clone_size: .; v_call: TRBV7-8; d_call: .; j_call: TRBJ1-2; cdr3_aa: CASSLGGQTYGYTF; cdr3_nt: TGTGCCAGCAGCTTAGGTGGACAGACCTATGGCTACACCTTC
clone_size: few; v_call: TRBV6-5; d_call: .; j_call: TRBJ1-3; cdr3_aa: CASSYSHRSSGNTIYF; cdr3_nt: TGTGCCAGCAGTTACTCGCACAGGTCCTCTGGAAACACCATATATTTT
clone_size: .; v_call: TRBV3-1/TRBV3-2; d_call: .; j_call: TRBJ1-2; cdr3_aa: CASSQEGRGSGYTF; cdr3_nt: TGTGCCAGCAGCCAAGAAGGGAGGGGTAGCGGCTACACCTTC
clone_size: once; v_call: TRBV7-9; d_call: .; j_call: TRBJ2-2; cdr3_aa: CASSLGTVNTGELFF; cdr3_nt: TGTGCCAGCAGCTTAGGGACAGTAAACACCGGGGAGCTGTTTTTT
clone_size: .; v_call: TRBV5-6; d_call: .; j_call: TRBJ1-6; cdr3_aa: CASSVGGAQRSSPLHF; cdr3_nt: TGTGCCAGCAGCGTGGGGGGGGCGCAGAGGAGTTCACCCCTCCACTTT
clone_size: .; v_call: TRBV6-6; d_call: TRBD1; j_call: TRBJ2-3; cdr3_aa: CASSDTGGRGDTQYF; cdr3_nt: TGTGCCAGCAGCGATACAGGGGGCCGGGGAGATACGCAGTATTTT
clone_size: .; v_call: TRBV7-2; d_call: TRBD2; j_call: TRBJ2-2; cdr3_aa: CASSLVAGDTGELFF; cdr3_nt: TGTGCCAGCAGCTTAGTTGCGGGAGACACCGGGGAGCTGTTTTTT
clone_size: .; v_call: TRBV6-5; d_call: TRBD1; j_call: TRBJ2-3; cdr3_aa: CASRRTGRGDTQYF; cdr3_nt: TGTGCCAGCAGGCGGACAGGGAGAGGAGATACGCAGTATTTT
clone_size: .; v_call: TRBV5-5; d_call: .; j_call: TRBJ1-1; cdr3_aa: CASSGPRTDRYSGTEAFF; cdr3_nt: TGTGCCAGCAGCGGCCCACGGACAGACAGATACTCGGGAACTGAAGCTTTCTTT
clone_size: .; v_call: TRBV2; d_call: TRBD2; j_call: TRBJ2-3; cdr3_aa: CASSEAALAGATDTQYF; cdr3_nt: TGTGCCAGCAGTGAAGCGGCACTAGCGGGGGCCACAGATACGCAGTATTTT
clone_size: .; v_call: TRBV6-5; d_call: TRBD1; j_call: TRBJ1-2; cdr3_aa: CASSYLHGTANYGYTF; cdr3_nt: TGTGCCAGCAGTTACCTCCATGGGACAGCTAACTATGGCTACACCTTC
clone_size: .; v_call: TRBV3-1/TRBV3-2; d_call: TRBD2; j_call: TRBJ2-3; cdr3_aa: CASSQGGAGVQYF; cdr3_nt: TGTGCCAGCAGCCAAGGCGGGGCGGGAGTGCAGTATTTT
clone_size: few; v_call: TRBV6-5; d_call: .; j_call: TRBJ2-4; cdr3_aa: CASSRTSGLRIQYF; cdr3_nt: TGTGCCAGCAGTCGGACGTCGGGGCTGCGCATTCAGTACTTC
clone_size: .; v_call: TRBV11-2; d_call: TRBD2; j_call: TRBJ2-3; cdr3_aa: CASTPKTGGSADTQYF; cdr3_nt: TGTGCCAGCACCCCAAAAACCGGGGGGTCGGCAGATACGCAGTATTTT
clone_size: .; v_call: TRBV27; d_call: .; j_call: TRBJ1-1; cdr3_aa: CASSLRFTTEAFF; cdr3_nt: TGTGCCAGCAGTTTACGGTTTACCACTGAAGCTTTCTTT
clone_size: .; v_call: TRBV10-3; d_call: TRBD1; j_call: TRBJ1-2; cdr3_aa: CAISNIDRGGYGYTF; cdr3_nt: TGTGCCATCAGTAACATTGACAGGGGAGGCTATGGCTACACCTTC
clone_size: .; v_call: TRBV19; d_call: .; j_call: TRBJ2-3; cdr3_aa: CASSIGPDTQYF; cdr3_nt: TGTGCCAGTAGTATAGGTCCAGATACGCAGTATTTT
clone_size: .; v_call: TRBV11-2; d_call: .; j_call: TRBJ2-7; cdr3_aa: CASSRDGGPYEQYF; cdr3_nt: TGTGCCAGCAGCCGGGACGGAGGACCCTACGAGCAGTACTTC
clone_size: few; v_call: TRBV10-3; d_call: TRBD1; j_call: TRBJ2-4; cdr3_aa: CAIQGDGNIQYF; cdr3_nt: TGTGCCATCCAGGGGGATGGAAACATTCAGTACTTC
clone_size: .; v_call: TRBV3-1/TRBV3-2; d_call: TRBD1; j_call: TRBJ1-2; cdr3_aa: CASSHGDRGIGYTF; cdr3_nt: TGTGCCAGCAGCCATGGGGACAGGGGAATCGGCTACACCTTC
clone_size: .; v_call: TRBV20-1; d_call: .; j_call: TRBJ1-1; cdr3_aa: CSASPTKGGNTEAFF; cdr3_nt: TGCAGTGCTAGTCCGACGAAAGGGGGGAACACTGAAGCTTTCTTT
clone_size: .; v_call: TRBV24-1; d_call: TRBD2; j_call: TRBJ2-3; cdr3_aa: CATSASPTSGSTDTQYF; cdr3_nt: TGTGCCACCAGTGCCTCACCCACTAGCGGGAGTACAGATACGCAGTATTTT
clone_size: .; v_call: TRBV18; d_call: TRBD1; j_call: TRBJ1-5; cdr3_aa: CASSPGTGRTNQPQHF; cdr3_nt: TGTGCCAGCTCACCGGGGACAGGGCGAACCAACCAGCCCCAGCATTTT
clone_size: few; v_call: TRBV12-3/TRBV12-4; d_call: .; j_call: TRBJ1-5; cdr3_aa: CASKGPSGQPQHF; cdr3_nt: TGTGCCAGCAAGGGACCGTCCGGCCAGCCCCAGCATTTT